The clone carrying this T cell receptor beta chain has just a few counts. Its target is unknown. After removal of 1 base from V and 4 bases from J, the junction contained 3 bases not matched to a gene. This CDR3 has 14 amino acids. The data were obtained in a study of metastatic and nonmetastatic thyroid tumors. Study overall: A comparison of repertoires was made across blood and tumor or nodule tissue from malignant and benign thyroid patients. Broader study findings: Benign nodules reportedly had significantly lower TCR beta diversity than malignant thyroid tumors in blood and tumor.

As originally analysed: It was from CDR3 differences across clinicopathological groups that a distant-metastasis classifier for papillary thyroid cancer was built. TCRdb re-processed the PCR reads through MiXCR. TCRdb, not the authors, supplied the V and J calls. The sample contains tens of thousands of clones, 16% of which appear only once. Treatment of any kind had been given to no patient before thyroid surgery. This clonotype was sampled from a female donor with papillary thyroid cancer or a benign thyroid nodule (not recorded which). Some clones in this sample may be carry-over from other donors' samples. Sample: blood. The rearrangement links TRBV12-3 or TRBV12-4 to TRBJ2-7; 8 nucleotides match TRBD2. CDR3 DNA sequence: TGTGCCAGCAGTTTAGGTGCTAGCGGGTACGAGCAGTACTTC. Residues: CASSLGASGYEQYF.